One sample yielded the 24 T cell receptor beta chains listed below, sequenced in a study of CD8+ T cells in alopecia areata. It was cDNA, reverse transcribed from extracted RNA, that served as the sequencing template. The method was immunoSEQ multiplex PCR; TCRdb's version includes in-frame clones alone and lacks a portion of them. The profile covers fewer than 200,000 clones, with about 70% appearing a single time and about 10% taken by the ten largest. Sequences were derived from CD8+ T cells sorted from blood, sampled at week 0. These TCRs come from a human donor with alopecia areata.

This clone was seen a handful of times. The chain is built from TRBV6-5 and TRBJ2-7, with D possibly being TRBD1 (5 bases). Germline-derived CDR1 and CDR2 are MNHEY and SVGAGI. V lost 2 bases and J 6 bases, leaving 11 bases between the germline ends. The CDR3 loop spans 13 amino acids. CDR3 sequence (DNA): TGTGCCAGCAGTTACGGGGCATCGGGCGAGCAGTACTTC. It translates to CASSYGASGEQYF.

This clone was detected once. This chain uses TRBV11-2 with TRBJ1-5; no reliable D call. V dropped 5 bases and J dropped 3 bases, with 8 bases sitting between them. The CDR3 extends over 13 amino acids. Germline V lookup: CDR1 SGHAT, CDR2 FQNNGV. The CDR3 loop is CASSVFPNQPQHF. The DNA for the CDR3 is TGTGCCAGCAGCGTGTTCCCCAATCAGCCCCAGCATTTT.

This clone was picked up one time. The genes are TRBV9 and TRBJ2-3, with unresolved D. V was shortened by 0 bases and J by 4 bases, with 3 bases between the two germline ends. CDR1 is SGDLS and CDR2 is YYNGEE in the germline V gene. The CDR3 covers 12 residues. The CDR3 DNA is TGTGCCAGCAGCGTAGGGGCAGATACGCAGTATTTT. Residues: CASSVGADTQYF.

V usage is TRBV7-9 and J usage is TRBJ1-2; D is possibly TRBD1 (5 bases). This CDR3 comprises 14 residues. CDR1 SEHNR and CDR2 FQNEAQ come from the germline V gene (reference sequence). V was cut by 7 bases and J by 4 bases, with 16 bases left in between. CDR3 in amino acids: CASTDGGSVYGYTF. DNA for the CDR3: TGTGCCAGCACCGACGGGGGATCGGTCTATGGCTACACCTTC. Based on the CDR3 plus reference TRBV7-9 and TRBJ1-2, the full variable domain is DTGVSQNPRHKITKRGQNVTFRCDPISEHNRLYWYRQTLGQGPEFLTYFQNEAQLEKSRLLSDRFSAERPKGSFSTLEIQRTEQGDSAMYLCASTDGGSVYGYTFGSGTRLTVV.

This sequence joins TRBV19 and TRBJ1-5; 7 nucleotides line up with TRBD1. After removal of 6 bases from V and 6 bases from J, the junction contained 8 bases not matched to a gene. The germline CDR1 and CDR2 sequences are LNHDA and SQIVND (reference sequence). The CDR3 consists of 14 residues. CDR3 amino acids: CASRQRQGTQPQHF. The CDR3 coding sequence is TGTGCCAGTAGACAAAGACAGGGAACTCAGCCCCAGCATTTT.

The chain recombines TRBV15 with TRBJ2-7; no firm D call. This CDR3 contains 16 residues. V lost 0 bases and J 2 bases, leaving 14 bases between the germline ends. From germline, CDR1 is LNHNV and CDR2 YYDKDF (reference sequence). The CDR3 here is CATSRDLTPLPYEQYF. CDR3 bases: TGTGCCACCAGCAGAGATCTAACACCCTTACCCTACGAGCAGTACTTC.

The sample holds a few counts of this clone. The CDR3: CASRERQGETEAFF. In DNA form, the CDR3 reads TGTGCCAGCAGAGAAAGACAGGGAGAAACTGAAGCTTTCTTT. The chain joins TRBV13 to TRBJ1-1, with TRBD1 matching 7 bases. The junction had 9 bases not matched to a gene; V was cut back by 6 bases and J by 5 bases. The CDR3 runs 14 residues. CDR1 is PRHDT, CDR2 FYEKMQ, per germline (reference sequence).

The V call is TRBV30, the J call TRBJ2-2; maybe TRBD1 (5 bases). This CDR3 is built from 13 residues. Per the germline V gene, CDR1 is GTSNPN and CDR2 is SVGIG (reference sequence). V was trimmed by 1 base and J by 4 bases, leaving 7 bases between them. The CDR3 DNA reads as TGTGCCTGGAGTGGGCAGGGCACCGGGGAGCTGTTTTTT. Protein sequence: CAWSGQGTGELFF.

The V gene is TRBV6-5, the J gene TRBJ2-1; 7 bases are shared with TRBD2. V was pared by 2 bases and J by 10 bases, with 2 bases of the junction left unmatched. Germline V gene sequence: CDR1 MNHEY, CDR2 SVGAGI. The CDR3 totals 12 residues. CDR3 sequence (DNA): TGTGCCAGCAGTTACCCCGGGGGGGAGCAGTTCTTC. It codes for CASSYPGGEQFF.

The rearrangement uses TRBV27 and TRBJ1-5; 7 bases map to TRBD1. J was trimmed by 3 bases and V by 6 bases; bases with no gene match: 5. The CDR3 contains 14 residues. CDR1 and CDR2 (germline): MNHEY, SMNVEV (reference sequence). This CDR3 is CASSQGQFNQPQHF. The CDR3 DNA is TGTGCCAGCAGCCAGGGACAGTTCAATCAGCCCCAGCATTTT.

This chain links TRBV4-2 with TRBJ2-3; D may be TRBD1 (7 bases). Germline assignment: CDR1 LGHNA and CDR2 YNFKEQ. Trimming cost V 1 base and J 4 bases, with 21 bases left between them. The CDR3 contains 18 residues. The CDR3 nucleotides read TGTGCCAGCAGCCAAGCGATAATCAGGGGGGTCAGTGCAGATACGCAGTATTTT. This translates into CASSQAIIRGVSADTQYF.

The CDR3 loop reads CASSLWQETQYF. As DNA, the CDR3 is TGTGCCAGCAGCTTATGGCAAGAGACCCAGTACTTC. The V call is TRBV7-2, the J call TRBJ2-5; D unclear. Trimming left V 2 bases short and J 2 bases short, with 3 bases between. Germline lookup yields CDR1 SGHTA and CDR2 FQGNSA. The CDR3 is 12 residues long.

V gene TRBV27 combines with J gene TRBJ2-1, with 7 bases that match TRBD2. The germline V gene encodes CDR1 MNHEY and CDR2 SMNVEV (reference sequence). This CDR3 is 12 amino acids long. Unmatched junction bases numbered 4, after V lost 6 bases and J lost 8 bases. CDR3 region: CASSGGSYEQFF. The DNA of the CDR3 is TGTGCCAGCAGCGGGGGGTCATATGAGCAGTTCTTC.

This clone showed up just a few times. The CDR3 loop reads CASSSRISGALETQYF. The CDR3 bases are TGTGCCAGCAGCTCCCGAATCTCTGGGGCCCTGGAGACCCAGTACTTC. This chain joins TRBV13 and TRBJ2-5, with TRBD1 as a possible D gene (5 bases). The V end was cut by 4 bases, the J end by 5 bases, with 20 bases between. CDR3 length equals 16 residues. The germline V gene has CDR1 PRHDT and CDR2 FYEKMQ (reference sequence).

The chain carries TRBV5-6 and TRBJ2-7, with D tentatively TRBD1 (5 bases). Germline V gene sequence: CDR1 SGHDT, CDR2 YYEEEE. The germline V and J ends were trimmed by 0 bases and 0 bases, with 7 bases remaining between them. The CDR3 is 14 amino acids. The CDR3 DNA reads as TGTGCCAGCAGCTTGGGACAGTTCTCCTACGAGCAGTACTTC. Its translation is CASSLGQFSYEQYF.

The chain carries TRBV25-1 and TRBJ2-3; no firm D call. This CDR3 spans 14 amino acids. V lost 4 bases and J 2 bases, leaving 10 bases between the germline ends. Germline V gives CDR1 MGHDK, CDR2 SYGVNS. Here the CDR3 reads CASSVAGDTDTQYF. CDR3 DNA: TGTGCCAGCAGTGTGGCAGGAGACACAGATACGCAGTATTTT. Full variable domain (rest looked up from reference TRBV25-1 and TRBJ2-3): EADIYQTPRYLVIGTGKKITLECSQTMGHDKMYWYQQDPGMELHLIHYSYGVNSTEKGDLSSESTVSRIRTEHFPLTLESARPSHTSQYLCASSVAGDTDTQYFGPGTRLTVL.

This clone qualifies as medium-sized. CDR3 nucleotide sequence: TGTGCCAGCAGCCAAAGCGGGGCCTTCAGCGAGCAGTACTTC. Amino acids: CASSQSGAFSEQYF. This chain joins TRBV5-6 and TRBJ2-7, with TRBD2 matching over 7 bases. The V gene end was trimmed by 4 bases and the J gene end by 6 bases; junction bases not matched to a gene: 10. The CDR3 runs to 14 residues. The germline V gene has CDR1 SGHDT and CDR2 YYEEEE.

V gene TRBV29-1 combines with J gene TRBJ2-5; perhaps TRBD2 as D (5 bases). The CDR3 is 14 residues long. Between the trimmed V and J ends, which lost 3 bases and 2 bases, there was a span of 13 bases. Germline loops: CDR1 SQVTM, CDR2 ANQGSEA. CDR3 protein: CSVEAGVTQETQYF. The CDR3 DNA reads as TGCAGCGTTGAGGCGGGTGTAACGCAAGAGACCCAGTACTTC.

This chain links TRBV5-6 with TRBJ1-2; D call uncertain. Germline V gives CDR1 SGHDT, CDR2 YYEEEE. V lost 0 bases to trimming and J lost 0 bases, with 6 bases between them. The CDR3 contains 14 residues. The DNA for the CDR3 is TGTGCCAGCAGCTTGGGGGGAGCTAACTATGGCTACACCTTC. Encoded protein: CASSLGGANYGYTF.

Regarding this clone: The same CDR3 also results from other DNA sequences found in this sample. J is TRBJ1-6 and V is TRBV7-9, with unresolved D. The CDR3 is 12 amino acids. Germline V gene data show CDR1 as SEHNR and CDR2 as FQNEAQ (reference sequence). V lost 1 base and J lost 9, with 4 bases in between. This CDR3 reads CASSLGGSPLHF. The DNA of the CDR3 is TGTGCCAGCAGCTTAGGAGGTTCACCCCTCCACTTT. Full variable domain (outside the CDR3, taken from reference TRBV7-9 and TRBJ1-6): DTGVSQNPRHKITKRGQNVTFRCDPISEHNRLYWYRQTLGQGPEFLTYFQNEAQLEKSRLLSDRFSAERPKGSFSTLEIQRTEQGDSAMYLCASSLGGSPLHFGNGTRLTVT.

The chain uses TRBV11-2 and TRBJ2-3; D gene uncertain. The germline gives CDR1 SGHAT, CDR2 FQNNGV. Trimming removed 5 bases at V and 3 bases at J, with 9 bases between. CDR3 length equals 13 residues. The CDR3 is CASSPGGTDTQYF. The CDR3 region has the DNA TGTGCCAGCAGCCCCGGTGGGACAGATACGCAGTATTTT.

The chain joins TRBV29-1 to TRBJ1-2; D unclear. The CDR3 loop spans 11 amino acids. Germline loops: CDR1 SQVTM, CDR2 ANQGSEA. Trimming removed 6 bases from V and 4 bases from J, with 9 bases in between. DNA for the CDR3: TGCAGCGTCGATACACCCTATGGCTACACCTTC. It translates to CSVDTPYGYTF.

The rearrangement uses TRBV7-9 and TRBJ1-5, with TRBD1 matching 8 bases. CDR1 and CDR2 from the germline V gene are SEHNR and FQNEAQ (reference sequence). The CDR3 length is 15 residues. V was pared by 0 bases and J by 4 bases, with 2 bases of the junction left unmatched. CDR3 sequence (DNA): TGTGCCAGCAGCTTAGCTCAGGGGGCAAATCAGCCCCAGCATTTT. This encodes CASSLAQGANQPQHF.

The J gene is TRBJ2-5, the V gene TRBV2; D unresolved. The CDR3 sequence is 13 residues long. The germline gives CDR1 SNHLY, CDR2 FYNNEI. The V gene lost 6 bases and the J gene lost 5 bases, with 13 bases spanning the gap. The CDR3 here is CASRARLGETQYF. The CDR3 DNA follows: TGTGCCAGCAGAGCGCGTCTGGGGGAGACCCAGTACTTC. The complete variable domain, with remaining parts taken from reference TRBV2 and TRBJ2-5, reads EPEVTQTPSHQVTQMGQEVILRCVPISNHLYFYWYRQILGQKVEFLVSFYNNEISEKSEIFDDQFSVERPDGSNFTLKIRSTKLEDSAMYFCASRARLGETQYFGPGTRLLVL.